These T cell receptor beta chains were read from a single sample in a study of CD8+ T cells in alopecia areata. Using immunoSEQ multiplex PCR, the repertoire was profiled, and TCRdb retains in-frame clones only, with some absent. The repertoire has 6,500 to 8,000 clones, almost 65% of them found once; the top ten carry more than 10%. Here the sequenced sample was skin, taken at week 4, from a patient treated with tofacitinib. The receptor source for this set is a human donor with alopecia areata. Each CDR3 is given with its conserved first and last residue. D genes are given only for firm matches. For some rows the clone size is stated as once, few or many, or as a class when expanded; others skip it.

CASSLWVGTGAHEQYF | TGTGCCAGCAGTTTATGGGTCGGGACAGGGGCCCACGAGCAGTACTTC | TRBJ2-7 | few | TRBV27 | TRBD1
CASSYAGNDSPLHF | TGTGCCAGCAGTTACGCCGGGAACGATTCACCCCTCCACTTT | TRBJ1-6 | few | TRBV6-6 | -
CASSSNSRPQHF | TGTGCCAGCAGCTCAAATAGCCGGCCCCAGCATTTT | TRBJ1-5 | - | TRBV7-2 | -
CASSGGGRAYNEQFF | TGTGCCAGCAGCGGAGGCGGGAGGGCCTACAATGAGCAGTTCTTC | TRBJ2-1 | - | TRBV7-2 | TRBD2
CASSRQGDYEQYF | TGTGCCAGCAGTAGACAGGGGGACTACGAGCAGTACTTC | TRBJ2-7 | few | TRBV6-5 | TRBD1
CASPGQGFGDEQYF | TGTGCTAGCCCGGGACAGGGCTTTGGAGACGAGCAGTACTTC | TRBJ2-7 | - | TRBV12-5 | TRBD1
CASSLVPGSYYEQYF | TGTGCCAGCAGCTTAGTTCCGGGCAGCTACTACGAGCAGTACTTC | TRBJ2-7 | - | TRBV7-8 | -
CASSLPATSGRKGADTQYF | TGTGCCAGCAGCCTCCCCGCAACTAGCGGGAGGAAAGGGGCAGATACGCAGTATTTT | TRBJ2-3 | - | TRBV7-2 | TRBD2
CASSLAVGGRAVEQFF | TGTGCCAGCAGCTTGGCCGTGGGGGGGCGAGCGGTTGAGCAGTTCTTC | TRBJ2-1 | - | TRBV5-4 | -
CASSVEGHPEETQYF | TGTGCCAGCAGCGTAGAGGGACACCCCGAAGAGACCCAGTACTTC | TRBJ2-5 | - | TRBV9 | -
CASSLSGYGELFF | TGTGCCAGCAGCTTATCGGGTTACGGGGAGCTGTTTTTT | TRBJ2-2 | - | TRBV7-9 | -
CSVGPDGGYEQYF | TGCAGCGTTGGGCCCGACGGGGGCTACGAGCAGTACTTC | TRBJ2-7 | - | TRBV29-1 | -
CASGTSTDTQYF | TGTGCCAGCGGCACTAGCACAGATACGCAGTATTTT | TRBJ2-3 | few | TRBV7-2 | -
CASSIDSGGNQPQHF | TGTGCCAGTAGTATAGATTCAGGGGGCAATCAGCCCCAGCATTTT | TRBJ1-5 | - | TRBV19 | -
CASSSNLLAGGGYNEQFF | TGTGCCAGCAGCTCCAACCTTTTAGCGGGGGGCGGCTACAATGAGCAGTTCTTC | TRBJ2-1 | few | TRBV7-2 | TRBD2
CASSLFGGRRRGGQETQYF | TGCGCCAGCAGCTTGTTTGGGGGGCGGCGGCGGGGGGGCCAAGAGACCCAGTACTTC | TRBJ2-5 | - | TRBV5-1 | TRBD2
CASSEKSNYGYTF | TGTGCCAGCAGTGAGAAGTCTAACTATGGCTACACCTTC | TRBJ1-2 | - | TRBV2 | -
CASSFKGNTEAFF | TGTGCCAGCAGCTTTAAGGGTAACACTGAAGCCTTCTTT | TRBJ1-1 | - | TRBV7-6 | -
CASAPRGVGTQYF | TGCGCTTCCGCACCCAGGGGCGTAGGGACCCAGTACTTC | TRBJ2-5 | few | TRBV23-1 | -
CASSQGQAGYEQYF | TGCGCCAGCAGCCAAGGACAGGCCGGCTACGAGCAGTACTTC | TRBJ2-7 | - | TRBV4-3 | -
CASSPGLSRGGEQYF | TGTGCCAGCAGCCCCGGACTTAGCCGGGGGGGCGAGCAGTACTTC | TRBJ2-7 | - | TRBV13 | TRBD2
CASRPQGGNTEAFF | TGTGCCAGCAGGCCACAGGGGGGGAACACTGAAGCTTTCTTT | TRBJ1-1 | once | TRBV5-6 | TRBD1
CARSFSRSSGIKNEQFF | TGTGCCAGAAGCTTTAGCAGATCCAGCGGGATAAAAAATGAGCAGTTCTTC | TRBJ2-1 | - | TRBV5-3 | TRBD2
CASSPLSRGRNIQYF | TGTGCCAGCAGCCCTCTTTCGCGGGGGCGGAACATTCAGTACTTC | TRBJ2-4 | - | TRBV6-5 | -
CASSLLLNEQFF | TGTGCCAGCAGTCTCTTGCTAAATGAGCAGTTCTTC | TRBJ2-1 | - | TRBV6-6 | -
CASTPGRGRNTEAFF | TGTGCCAGCACCCCCGGGCGGGGGAGGAACACTGAAGCTTTCTTT | TRBJ1-1 | few | TRBV6-6 | -
CASSQGRDSGTKLFF | TGCGCCAGCAGCCAAGGCCGGGACTCTGGAACTAAACTGTTTTTT | TRBJ1-4 | once | TRBV4-1 | -
CASSFLGTVNEKLFF | TGTGCCAGCAGCTTCTTAGGGACAGTTAATGAAAAACTGTTTTTT | TRBJ1-4 | few | TRBV5-6 | TRBD1
CASSLWSRVSGANVLTF | TGTGCCAGCAGCTTGTGGTCCAGGGTTTCTGGGGCCAACGTCCTGACTTTC | TRBJ2-6 | - | TRBV5-6 | -
CASARLGDSKQYF | TGTGCCAGCGCCCGCCTTGGGGATAGTAAGCAGTACTTC | TRBJ2-5 | - | TRBV27 | -
CASSSQGFGYTF | TGTGCCAGCAGCAGCCAAGGTTTCGGCTACACCTTC | TRBJ1-2 | - | TRBV5-6 | -
CASSQEVSTDTQYF | TGCGCCAGCAGCCAAGAGGTTAGCACAGATACGCAGTATTTT | TRBJ2-3 | - | TRBV4-1 | -
CASSQRQGSYNEQFF | TGTGCCAGCAGCCAAAGACAGGGATCCTACAATGAGCAGTTCTTC | TRBJ2-1 | - | TRBV14 | TRBD1
CASSPRRGLYNEQFF | TGTGCCAGCAGTCCGAGGCGGGGCCTATACAATGAGCAGTTCTTC | TRBJ2-1 | - | TRBV27 | -
CASSHVGGLRLSGYTF | TGTGCCAGCAGCCATGTGGGGGGCCTTCGGCTATCGGGCTACACCTTC | TRBJ1-2 | - | TRBV5-6 | -
CASSQGVSFDEKLFF | TGCGCCAGCAGCCAGGGGGTGTCGTTCGATGAAAAACTGTTTTTT | TRBJ1-4 | - | TRBV4-1 | -
CASSRTSGTTGELFF | TGTGCCAGCAGCCGGACTAGCGGGACCACCGGGGAGCTGTTTTTT | TRBJ2-2 | - | TRBV5-6 | TRBD2
CASSVSGTGNLHEQFF | TGTGCCAGCAGCGTGTCCGGGACAGGGAACCTCCATGAGCAGTTCTTC | TRBJ2-1 | few | TRBV5-6 | TRBD1
CASSVAGGNTGNTIYF | TGTGCCAGCAGCGTAGCTGGCGGGAACACTGGAAACACCATATATTTT | TRBJ1-3 | - | TRBV9 | -
CAISESGGANTGELFF | TGTGCCATCAGTGAGTCGGGGGGCGCGAACACCGGGGAGCTGTTTTTT | TRBJ2-2 | - | TRBV10-3 | -
CASSLQTGAEAFF | TGTGCCAGCAGCTTACAGACAGGGGCTGAAGCTTTCTTT | TRBJ1-1 | - | TRBV7-9 | TRBD1
CASSLTSGFQETQYF | TGCGCCAGCAGCTTGACTAGCGGGTTCCAAGAGACCCAGTACTTC | TRBJ2-5 | - | TRBV5-1 | TRBD2
CASSPGSGRGGTDTQYF | TGTGCCAGCAGCCCCGGGAGCGGGAGGGGTGGCACAGATACGCAGTATTTT | TRBJ2-3 | - | TRBV9 | TRBD2
CASSYLGGGTYEQYF | TGTGCCAGCAGTTATCTGGGCGGGGGGACCTACGAGCAGTACTTC | TRBJ2-7 | - | TRBV6-6 | TRBD2
CASSDGGLANYGYTF | TGTGCCAGCAGCGACGGGGGTTTAGCTAACTATGGCTACACCTTC | TRBJ1-2 | - | TRBV9 | -
CASSQSDRGLDTQYF | TGCGCCAGCAGCCAATCCGATCGGGGACTAGATACGCAGTATTTT | TRBJ2-3 | medium-sized | TRBV4-1 | -
CSVEEVDRGREQYF | TGCAGCGTTGAAGAGGTGGACAGGGGGCGCGAGCAGTACTTC | TRBJ2-7 | few | TRBV29-1 | TRBD1
CASSFLPAGGRTDTQYF | TGTGCCAGCAGCTTTTTACCAGCGGGGGGGCGGACAGATACGCAGTATTTT | TRBJ2-3 | large | TRBV7-2 | TRBD2
CASGTGFEKLFF | TGTGCCAGCGGGACAGGGTTTGAAAAACTGTTTTTT | TRBJ1-4 | few | TRBV25-1 | TRBD1
CAGTSTAGTRDEQYF | TGTGCCGGCACATCAACGGCGGGGACGAGGGACGAGCAGTACTTC | TRBJ2-7 | - | TRBV28 | -
CASSSYSQGRGGYTF | TGTGCCAGCAGCTCCTATTCACAGGGGAGGGGCGGCTACACCTTC | TRBJ1-2 | - | TRBV5-4 | TRBD1
CASSSRVWQPQHF | TGTGCCAGCTCAAGCAGGGTCTGGCAGCCCCAGCATTTT | TRBJ1-5 | - | TRBV18 | -
CASSGQATNYGYTF | TGTGCCAGCAGCGGACAGGCTACAAACTATGGCTACACCTTC | TRBJ1-2 | few | TRBV7-2 | TRBD1
CASSDREINEKLFF | TGCGCCAGCAGCGACCGGGAGATCAATGAAAAACTGTTTTTT | TRBJ1-4 | few | TRBV4-1 | -
CASSLASGRAYGEQFF | TGTGCCAGCAGCTTAGCTAGCGGGAGGGCCTATGGTGAGCAGTTCTTC | TRBJ2-1 | - | TRBV7-9 | TRBD2
CASSFRRGGSYEQYF | TGTGCCAGCAGTTTTCGGCGCGGGGGCTCCTACGAGCAGTACTTC | TRBJ2-7 | few | TRBV6-5 | TRBD2
CASSEVISTDTQYF | TGTGCCAGCAGTGAAGTAATAAGCACAGATACGCAGTATTTT | TRBJ2-3 | few | TRBV6-5 | -
CASSVDPSSGNTIYF | TGTGCCAGCAGCGTAGACCCGAGCTCTGGAAACACCATATATTTT | TRBJ1-3 | - | TRBV9 | -
CASSLRESDTEAFF | TGTGCCAGCAGCCTCAGGGAGTCGGACACTGAAGCTTTCTTT | TRBJ1-1 | - | TRBV6-5 | -
CASSSTDSGANVLTF | TGTGCCAGCAGCTCCACGGACTCTGGGGCCAACGTCCTGACTTTC | TRBJ2-6 | once | TRBV7-6 | -